The rows below give T cell receptor beta chains drawn from one sample of a study of T cells after yellow fever vaccination. TCRdb used MiXCR to reprocess the 5' RACE reads, holding one entry per CDR3 protein. The sample yields approximately 110,000 distinct CDR3 sequences, about 7.4% seen once. Material: CD4+ T cells sorted from PBMCs, obtained 9 to 10 days after the first yellow fever vaccination. All receptors come from a young man who received the YFV17D yellow fever vaccine. Both conserved end residues are part of each CDR3. The order of the fields is clone size, J gene, D gene, V gene, CDR3 DNA, CDR3 protein. A D gene is named only where the DNA matches it firmly. Expanded clones are given a class, and other clones once, few, many or no size at all.

clone size: many; J gene: TRBJ1-1; D gene: TRBD1; V gene: TRBV12-3/TRBV12-4; CDR3 DNA: TGTGCCAGCGACTTCCGGGACAGGGTCACTGAAGCTTTCTTT; CDR3 protein: CASDFRDRVTEAFF
clone size: many; J gene: TRBJ1-4; D gene: .; V gene: TRBV5-1; CDR3 DNA: TGCGCCAGCAGCTTGCGGCCAGGGATGGCAACTAATGAAAAACTGTTTTTT; CDR3 protein: CASSLRPGMATNEKLFF
clone size: many; J gene: TRBJ2-7; D gene: .; V gene: TRBV5-1; CDR3 DNA: TGCGCCAGCAGCTTGTCCCCGGGCGAGCAGTACTTC; CDR3 protein: CASSLSPGEQYF
clone size: .; J gene: TRBJ1-2; D gene: .; V gene: TRBV4-3; CDR3 DNA: TGCGCCAGCAGCCAAGGGTTGCCCGATGGCTACACCTTC; CDR3 protein: CASSQGLPDGYTF
clone size: many; J gene: TRBJ2-3; D gene: .; V gene: TRBV5-1; CDR3 DNA: TGCGCCAGCAGGGCTGATGCGGATACGCAGTATTTT; CDR3 protein: CASRADADTQYF
clone size: many; J gene: TRBJ2-1; D gene: TRBD2; V gene: TRBV5-1; CDR3 DNA: TGCGCCAGCAGCCCCGGGACTAGCGGGGCCGCAGGGTGGTTCTTC; CDR3 protein: CASSPGTSGAAGWFF
clone size: many; J gene: TRBJ2-7; D gene: TRBD2; V gene: TRBV20-1; CDR3 DNA: TGCAGTGCTGGTCGCGGGGGGGCAGGCGAGCAGTACTTC; CDR3 protein: CSAGRGGAGEQYF
clone size: many; J gene: TRBJ1-4; D gene: .; V gene: TRBV4-1; CDR3 DNA: TGCGCCAGCAGCCAAGACGTAACAGGGATTGGTGAAAAACTGTTTTTT; CDR3 protein: CASSQDVTGIGEKLFF
clone size: .; J gene: TRBJ2-3; D gene: .; V gene: TRBV4-1; CDR3 DNA: TGCGCCAGCAGCCAAGACAGGGGTTCCACAGATACGCAGTATTTT; CDR3 protein: CASSQDRGSTDTQYF
clone size: many; J gene: TRBJ2-5; D gene: TRBD2; V gene: TRBV4-2; CDR3 DNA: TGTGCCAGCAGCCAATCACTAGCGGGGCGGGAGACCCAGTACTTC; CDR3 protein: CASSQSLAGRETQYF
clone size: .; J gene: TRBJ1-2; D gene: .; V gene: TRBV19; CDR3 DNA: TGTGCCAGTAGTATCCCCTCTCGGGGAGAATGGGCGACCTTC; CDR3 protein: CASSIPSRGEWATF
clone size: .; J gene: TRBJ2-1; D gene: .; V gene: TRBV7-3; CDR3 DNA: TGTGCCAGCAGCCCCCGCTCAGCGGCTGAGCAGTTCTTC; CDR3 protein: CASSPRSAAEQFF
clone size: .; J gene: TRBJ1-1; D gene: TRBD1; V gene: TRBV12-3/TRBV12-4; CDR3 DNA: TGTGCCAGCAGTTTAGCGAGAACAGGGGTTTTGGGCACTGAAGCTTTCTTT; CDR3 protein: CASSLARTGVLGTEAFF
clone size: many; J gene: TRBJ2-5; D gene: TRBD2; V gene: TRBV12-3/TRBV12-4; CDR3 DNA: TGTGCCAGCAGTGCGGGGACTAGCGGGGCGGGAGAGACCCAGTACTTC; CDR3 protein: CASSAGTSGAGETQYF
clone size: many; J gene: TRBJ1-1; D gene: .; V gene: TRBV5-6; CDR3 DNA: TGTGCCAGCAGCTCCGACAATACAGCTTTCTTT; CDR3 protein: CASSSDNTAFF
clone size: many; J gene: TRBJ1-5; D gene: .; V gene: TRBV28; CDR3 DNA: TGTGCCAGCAGTTTATTGGGACAGCCCCAGCATTTT; CDR3 protein: CASSLLGQPQHF
clone size: many; J gene: TRBJ1-1; D gene: .; V gene: TRBV12-3/TRBV12-4; CDR3 DNA: TGTGCCAGCAGTTTTTATACGAACACTGAAGCTTTCTTT; CDR3 protein: CASSFYTNTEAFF
clone size: many; J gene: TRBJ2-2; D gene: TRBD2; V gene: TRBV11-2; CDR3 DNA: TGTGCCAGCAGCTTCCTTGCGGGGGCGAACACCGGGGAGCTGTTTTTT; CDR3 protein: CASSFLAGANTGELFF
clone size: many; J gene: TRBJ1-1; D gene: .; V gene: TRBV7-6; CDR3 DNA: TGTGCCAGCAGCTTAAGGGGGGCCGGGACTGAAGCTTTCTTT; CDR3 protein: CASSLRGAGTEAFF
clone size: many; J gene: TRBJ2-7; D gene: TRBD1; V gene: TRBV27; CDR3 DNA: TGTGCCACCCACAGACAGGGGGCCTACGAGCAGTACTTC; CDR3 protein: CATHRQGAYEQYF
clone size: many; J gene: TRBJ2-2; D gene: TRBD1; V gene: TRBV7-2; CDR3 DNA: TGTGCCAGCAGCTTCGGGACAGGGACTACCGGGGAGCTGTTTTTT; CDR3 protein: CASSFGTGTTGELFF
clone size: many; J gene: TRBJ2-2; D gene: .; V gene: TRBV12-3/TRBV12-4; CDR3 DNA: TGTGCCAGCAGCGTATCCGGGGAGCTGTTTTTT; CDR3 protein: CASSVSGELFF
clone size: .; J gene: TRBJ1-5; D gene: TRBD1; V gene: TRBV7-6; CDR3 DNA: TGTGCCAGCAGCTCAGGGGGGGCGCGACTAAATCAGCCCCAGCATTTT; CDR3 protein: CASSSGGARLNQPQHF
clone size: many; J gene: TRBJ2-5; D gene: .; V gene: TRBV5-4; CDR3 DNA: TGTGCCAGCAGCTTGGATTGGACAGAGAGACCCCAGTACTTC; CDR3 protein: CASSLDWTERPQYF
clone size: many; J gene: TRBJ2-1; D gene: .; V gene: TRBV20-1; CDR3 DNA: TGCAGTGCTAGAGATGGGTCGGCAAGCTCCTACAATGAGCAGTTCTTC; CDR3 protein: CSARDGSASSYNEQFF
clone size: many; J gene: TRBJ1-1; D gene: TRBD1; V gene: TRBV18; CDR3 DNA: TGTGCCAGCTCACCGCAGGGGGCCGACACTGAAGCTTTCTTT; CDR3 protein: CASSPQGADTEAFF
clone size: .; J gene: TRBJ1-3; D gene: .; V gene: TRBV7-6; CDR3 DNA: TGTGCCAGCAGCTTCCAGACAGGTCCTGGAAACACCATATATTTT; CDR3 protein: CASSFQTGPGNTIYF
clone size: .; J gene: TRBJ2-5; D gene: .; V gene: TRBV5-1; CDR3 DNA: TGCGCCAGCAGCTTGGAGGGTTTCCAAGAGACCCAGTACTTC; CDR3 protein: CASSLEGFQETQYF
clone size: many; J gene: TRBJ2-3; D gene: TRBD2; V gene: TRBV5-1; CDR3 DNA: TGCGCCAGCAGCTTGGGACTAGCGGGGGCCACAGATACGCAGTATTTT; CDR3 protein: CASSLGLAGATDTQYF
clone size: few; J gene: TRBJ2-1; D gene: .; V gene: TRBV3-1; CDR3 DNA: TGTGCCAGCAGCCAAGGACTAGTTTCAGACGAGCAGTTCTTC; CDR3 protein: CASSQGLVSDEQFF
clone size: many; J gene: TRBJ1-6; D gene: .; V gene: TRBV12-3/TRBV12-4; CDR3 DNA: TGTGCCAGCAGTTCAAGCTCCTATAATTCACCCCTCCACTTT; CDR3 protein: CASSSSSYNSPLHF
clone size: few; J gene: TRBJ1-1; D gene: TRBD1; V gene: TRBV6-1; CDR3 DNA: TGTGCCAGCAGCCGAACTGAACCGAACAGGGGCGCTGAAGCTTTCTTT; CDR3 protein: CASSRTEPNRGAEAFF
clone size: many; J gene: TRBJ2-5; D gene: TRBD2; V gene: TRBV12-3/TRBV12-4; CDR3 DNA: TGTGCCAGCTCCGGGGCGGGGGGCCGAATAGAGACCCAGTACTTC; CDR3 protein: CASSGAGGRIETQYF
clone size: many; J gene: TRBJ2-5; D gene: TRBD1; V gene: TRBV20-1; CDR3 DNA: TGCAGTGCGCCGCAATTCGGGACAGTAGGGGAGACCCAGTACTTC; CDR3 protein: CSAPQFGTVGETQYF
clone size: many; J gene: TRBJ1-2; D gene: .; V gene: TRBV6-2/TRBV6-3; CDR3 DNA: TGTGCCAGCAGTGACAGGACAGACTATGGCTACACCTTC; CDR3 protein: CASSDRTDYGYTF
clone size: many; J gene: TRBJ2-6; D gene: .; V gene: TRBV27; CDR3 DNA: TGTGCCAGCAGTTCCGACGGTTCTGGGGCCAACGTCCTGACTTTC; CDR3 protein: CASSSDGSGANVLTF
clone size: .; J gene: TRBJ2-3; D gene: TRBD1; V gene: TRBV18; CDR3 DNA: TGTGCCAGCTCATCCGGGGGACAGGGTGCAACAGATACGCAGTATTTT; CDR3 protein: CASSSGGQGATDTQYF
clone size: many; J gene: TRBJ2-7; D gene: .; V gene: TRBV3-1; CDR3 DNA: TGTGCCAGCAGCCGGAGGGGGCCCTCCTACGAGCAGTACTTC; CDR3 protein: CASSRRGPSYEQYF
clone size: many; J gene: TRBJ2-1; D gene: .; V gene: TRBV28; CDR3 DNA: TGTGCCAGGATCAATGAGCAGTTCTTC; CDR3 protein: CARINEQFF
clone size: many; J gene: TRBJ2-3; D gene: TRBD1; V gene: TRBV15; CDR3 DNA: TGTGCCACCAGCAGAGACAGGGGGCCAGATACGCAGTATTTT; CDR3 protein: CATSRDRGPDTQYF
clone size: many; J gene: TRBJ2-3; D gene: TRBD1; V gene: TRBV4-3; CDR3 DNA: TGCGCCAGCAGCCAAGGGACAGGGGGCGATACGCAGTATTTT; CDR3 protein: CASSQGTGGDTQYF
clone size: many; J gene: TRBJ2-5; D gene: TRBD1; V gene: TRBV7-8; CDR3 DNA: TGTGCCAGCAGCTTCACCGGGACAGAAGGGACCCAGTACTTC; CDR3 protein: CASSFTGTEGTQYF
clone size: .; J gene: TRBJ2-3; D gene: .; V gene: TRBV9; CDR3 DNA: TGTGCCAGCAGCCTACGACATAGCACAGATACGCAGTATTTT; CDR3 protein: CASSLRHSTDTQYF
clone size: few; J gene: TRBJ1-6; D gene: .; V gene: TRBV6-2/TRBV6-3; CDR3 DNA: TGTGCCAGCAGAACGGTTAATTCACCCCTCCACTTT; CDR3 protein: CASRTVNSPLHF
clone size: many; J gene: TRBJ1-6; D gene: .; V gene: TRBV6-2/TRBV6-3; CDR3 DNA: TGTGCCAGCAGTTACTCGGTGGGGGCTAATTCACCCCTCCACTTT; CDR3 protein: CASSYSVGANSPLHF
clone size: .; J gene: TRBJ1-5; D gene: .; V gene: TRBV9; CDR3 DNA: TGTGCCAGCAGCGCAACAGGGTTCAATCAGCCCCAGCATTTT; CDR3 protein: CASSATGFNQPQHF
clone size: .; J gene: TRBJ1-1; D gene: .; V gene: TRBV29-1; CDR3 DNA: TGCAGCGGCGCGACAGATCCGAACACTGAAGCTTTCTTT; CDR3 protein: CSGATDPNTEAFF
clone size: many; J gene: TRBJ2-2; D gene: TRBD2; V gene: TRBV4-3; CDR3 DNA: TGCGCCAGCAGGGGGACTAGCGTTATTGGCAACACCGGGGAGCTGTTTTTT; CDR3 protein: CASRGTSVIGNTGELFF
clone size: .; J gene: TRBJ2-1; D gene: .; V gene: TRBV18; CDR3 DNA: TGTGCCAGCTCACGCCGGTCTACGAGCTCCTACAATGAGCAGTTCTTC; CDR3 protein: CASSRRSTSSYNEQFF
clone size: many; J gene: TRBJ2-1; D gene: .; V gene: TRBV20-1; CDR3 DNA: TGCAGTGCCGCAACAACCAAGCCCGTTCGGTTCTTC; CDR3 protein: CSAATTKPVRFF
clone size: many; J gene: TRBJ2-6; D gene: .; V gene: TRBV10-3; CDR3 DNA: TGTGCCATCAGGGGGGGGCCAGGGGACTACTCTGGGGCCAACGTCCTGACTTTC; CDR3 protein: CAIRGGPGDYSGANVLTF